Below are 20 T cell receptor gamma chains sequenced from a single sample in a study of gamma delta lymphoproliferative disorders and STAT genes. Genomic DNA from isolated PBMCs served as the sequencing template. TCRdb fed the multiplex PCR reads into CATT to redo clone calling. Of about 750 gamma-chain clones in the sample, roughly 25% were seen once. Sequencing used blood. Every receptor here comes from a human donor in good health.

This clone ranks as large. V and J are TRGV3 and TRGJP1. Matching the DNA to germline supplied the J gene, which TCRdb does not give. V was pared by 0 bases and J by 7 bases, with 2 bases of the junction left unmatched. CDR3 length equals 13 residues. Germline values: CDR1 VTNTFY, CDR2 YDVSTARD (reference sequence). This CDR3 reads CATWDRHGWFKIF. CDR3 in DNA: TGTGCCACCTGGGACAGGCATGGTTGGTTCAAGATATTT.

This clone is judged large (0.1 to 1%). The chain combines TRGV11 with TRGJ1 or TRGJ2. TCRdb is silent on the J gene; assignment here came from matching the DNA to germline. TRGV11 is known as an ORF, though its function is uncertain. The CDR3 contains 12 residues. With V trimmed by 0 bases and J by 9 bases, 2 bases remained unmatched. The CDR3 DNA reads TGTGCCTGCTGGATTAGGCACGCTAAGAAACTCTTT. This codes for CACWIRHAKKLF.

The chain has TRGV8 and TRGJ1 or TRGJ2. Germline matching of the DNA provided the J gene here, since TCRdb leaves it blank. The CDR3 covers 13 residues. Trimming cost V 6 bases and J 0 bases; bases outside gene matches: 5. Germline CDR1 and CDR2: VENAVY and YDSYNSRV. The DNA for the CDR3 is TGTGCCACCTGGCCGTCGAATTATTATAAGAAACTCTTT. Its translation is CATWPSNYYKKLF.

V usage is TRGV10 and J usage is TRGJ1 or TRGJ2. TCRdb gives no J gene; it was assigned here by matching the DNA to germline. TRGV10 is an open reading frame, and its role is uncertain. There are 14 residues in the CDR3. V lost 8 bases to trimming and J lost 4 bases; unmatched junction nucleotides: 12. As DNA, the CDR3 is TGTGCTGCGTGGGTCCAGCGGCCATATTATAAGAAACTCTTT. Protein: CAAWVQRPYYKKLF.

By frequency in the sample, this clone is large (0.1 to 1%). This sample includes further DNA sequences coding for the same CDR3. DNA of the CDR3: TGTGCCACCTGGGACGGGAAGTGGAGTGATTGGATCAAGACGTTT. Protein sequence: CATWDGKWSDWIKTF. The rearrangement uses TRGV2 and TRGJP2. TCRdb records no J gene; here it was assigned by comparing the DNA to germline. Germline CDR1 EGSNGY, CDR2 YDSYNSKV. Germline trimming cut 0 bases from V and 5 bases from J; bases unmatched to any gene: 6. The CDR3 is made up of 15 amino acids.

To note about this clone: The protein held in TCRdb is that of a much larger clone and does not match this DNA's translation at residue 3, likely because of a read error; the protein shown is translated from the DNA. The chain has TRGV5 and TRGJ1 or TRGJ2. Since TCRdb gives no J gene, matching the DNA to germline was used here to assign it. The CDR3 is made up of 13 amino acids. Germline CDR1 is VINAFY and CDR2 is YDVSNSKD. The CDR3 loop is CAIWKRGGYKKLF. CDR3 DNA sequence: TGTGCCATCTGGAAACGAGGGGGGTATAAGAAACTCTTT.

As for this clone: The DNA is omitted, as the CDR3 cannot be located on it reliably, and the CDR3 follows TCRdb's listing. The V gene call is TRGV2, and the J gene call is absent. Germline CDR1 reads EGSNGY; CDR2 reads YDSYNSKV. The CDR3 length is 19 residues, termini included. CDR3 amino acids: CATWDGLFIRNSLAVEQHF.

A V gene of TRGV3 was called, but no J gene was assigned. The germline V gene has CDR1 VTNTFY and CDR2 YDVSTARD (reference sequence). This CDR3 is 14 amino acids long. CDR3: CATWDRPLRRVRLF. CDR3 sequence (DNA): TGTGCCACCTGGGACAGGCCGCTAAGAAGGGTCAGACTCTTT.

This clone has just one count. It is unclear where the CDR3 begins or ends on the DNA, so no DNA is shown, and the CDR3 is as TCRdb lists it. The V gene corresponds to TRGV8; no J gene was called. From germline, CDR1 is VENAVY and CDR2 YDSYNSRV. The CDR3 has 18 residues if both end residues are counted. The CDR3 protein is CATWENIIRNSLAVEQHF.

Points on this clone: TCRdb's protein, taken from a much larger clone, differs from this DNA's translation at residue 5, likely owing to a read error; the protein displayed comes from the DNA. The CDR3 nucleotides read TGTGCTGCGTGGAATTATTATAAGAAACTCTTT. It codes for CAAWNYYKKLF. The chain employs TRGV10 and TRGJ1 or TRGJ2. Here the J gene was assigned by germline matching of the DNA, as TCRdb has none. TRGV10 has ORF status, its function being uncertain. The CDR3 is made up of 11 amino acids. Unmatched junction bases numbered 0, after V lost 8 bases and J lost 1 base.

This clone is categorized as large. As DNA, the CDR3 is TGTGCCACCTGGGACGGGCATTATAAGAAACTCTTT. Amino acid sequence: CATWDGHYKKLF. The V call is TRGV2, the J call TRGJ1 or TRGJ2. As TCRdb names no J gene, one was assigned here on the basis of a DNA match to germline. Germline V gives CDR1 EGSNGY, CDR2 YDSYNSKV. The CDR3 runs to 12 residues. V trimming: 0 bases; J trimming: 5 bases; junction bases outside the gene matches: 1.

In this sample, this clone turned up a few times. The TCRdb record carries a much larger clone's protein, which differs from this DNA's translation at residue 3; a read error is the likely cause, and the protein listed here is the DNA translation. This chain uses TRGV4 with TRGJ1 or TRGJ2. Matching the DNA to germline supplied the J gene, which TCRdb does not give. The CDR3 extends over 11 amino acids. The germline CDR1 and CDR2 sequences are EGSTGY and YDSYTSSV. CDR3 bases: TGTGCCATCTGGGACTGTTATAAGAAACTCTTT. This encodes CAIWDCYKKLF.

This clone rates as large. The chain links TRGV10 to TRGJ1 or TRGJ2. No J gene is reported in TCRdb; it was inferred here by comparing the DNA with germline. TRGV10 is an ORF, and what it does is uncertain. The CDR3 totals 16 residues. J was trimmed by 0 bases and V by 8 bases; bases with no gene match: 14. The CDR3 loop reads CAAWDPKRPNYYKKLF. The CDR3 nucleotides read TGTGCTGCGTGGGATCCTAAGAGACCGAATTATTATAAGAAACTCTTT.

By its share, this clone is large. The limits of the CDR3 on the DNA are not certain, so only TCRdb's listed CDR3 is given. J gene calling gave no result, while the V gene is TRGV11. TRGV11 is labeled an ORF, and its function is uncertain. The CDR3 region is 18 residues in length, termini included. This chain's CDR3 is CTTVPAGLGTRIYYKKLF.

By frequency in the sample, this clone is large. The chain links TRGV2 to TRGJ1 or TRGJ2. TCRdb gives no J gene; it was assigned here by matching the DNA to germline. The CDR3 covers 13 residues. From germline, CDR1 is EGSNGY and CDR2 YDSYNSKV. Trimming at V came to 0 bases and at J to 7 bases, leaving 6 bases not matched to a gene. The CDR3 DNA reads TGTGCCACCTGGGACGGGCCGTTCTATAAGAAACTCTTT. Amino acids: CATWDGPFYKKLF.

As to this clone: TCRdb pairs this DNA with a much larger clone's protein that differs at residue 4, likely a read error; the protein shown was translated from the DNA. The rearrangement uses TRGV10 and TRGJP1. The J gene is not listed in TCRdb, so it was assigned here from a DNA match to germline. TRGV10 is an ORF for which the function is uncertain. The length of the CDR3 is 15 residues. The J segment lost 2 bases and the V segment lost 11 bases, leaving 12 bases of the junction unmatched. The CDR3 nucleotides are TGTGCTGCGCGGGATCGTTTGACCACTGGTTGGTTCAAGATATTT. As protein: CAARDRLTTGWFKIF.

This clone counts as large. CDR3 amino acids: CATWDRPCPAMSNKKLF. The CDR3 DNA is TGTGCCACCTGGGACAGGCCCTGTCCTGCCATGAGCAATAAGAAACTCTTT. This chain links TRGV3 with TRGJ1 or TRGJ2. TCRdb is silent on the J gene; assignment here came from matching the DNA to germline. With V trimmed by 0 bases and J by 8 bases, 19 bases remained unmatched. The germline V gene has CDR1 VTNTFY and CDR2 YDVSTARD (reference sequence). The CDR3 is 17 amino acids.

This clone qualifies as large (0.1 to 1%). The chain couples TRGV4 to TRGJ1 or TRGJ2. Germline matching of the DNA provided the J gene here, since TCRdb leaves it blank. The CDR3 covers 16 residues. V was clipped by 4 bases and J by 3 bases; unmatched bases: 15. Per germline, CDR1 EGSTGY and CDR2 YDSYTSSV. The CDR3 DNA is TGTGCCACCTGGGACCCGGGTGGTCTTTCTTATTATAAGAAACTCTTT. Amino acid sequence: CATWDPGGLSYYKKLF.

In this sample, this clone is large. The chain joins TRGV10 to TRGJP1. The J gene was missing in TCRdb and was found by matching the end of the DNA to germline. TRGV10 is assigned to the ORF class and has an uncertain function. V shed 8 bases and J 1 base; nucleotides not matched to a gene: 2. The CDR3 runs to 13 residues. The CDR3 protein is CAAWLTTGWFKIF. As DNA, the CDR3 is TGTGCTGCGTGGCTTACCACTGGTTGGTTCAAGATATTT.

This clone was detected a few times. The TCRdb record carries a much larger clone's protein, which differs from this DNA's translation at residue 8; a read error is the likely cause, and the protein listed here is the DNA translation. CDR3 region: CAAWDRLATGWFKIF. Here the CDR3 DNA reads TGTGCTGCGTGGGATCGTTTGGCCACTGGTTGGTTCAAGATATTT. The chain has TRGV10 and TRGJP1. The J gene, missing from TCRdb, was assigned here through DNA to germline matching. TRGV10 is an open reading frame whose function is uncertain. The CDR3 consists of 15 residues. Losses at the gene ends were 8 bases for V and 3 bases for J; bases not matched to a gene: 10.